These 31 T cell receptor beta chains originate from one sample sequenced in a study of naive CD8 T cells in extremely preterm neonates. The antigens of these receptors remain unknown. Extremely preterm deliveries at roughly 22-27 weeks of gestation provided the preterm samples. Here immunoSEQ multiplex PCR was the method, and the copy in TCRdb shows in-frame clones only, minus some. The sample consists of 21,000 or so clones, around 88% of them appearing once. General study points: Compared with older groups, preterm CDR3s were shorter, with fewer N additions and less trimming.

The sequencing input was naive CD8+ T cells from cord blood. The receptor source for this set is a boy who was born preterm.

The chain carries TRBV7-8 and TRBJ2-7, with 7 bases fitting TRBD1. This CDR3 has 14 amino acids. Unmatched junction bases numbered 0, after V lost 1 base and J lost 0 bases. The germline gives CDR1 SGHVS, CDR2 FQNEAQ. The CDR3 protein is CASSLGTGSYEQYF. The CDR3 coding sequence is TGTGCCAGCAGCTTAGGGACAGGCTCCTACGAGCAGTACTTC.

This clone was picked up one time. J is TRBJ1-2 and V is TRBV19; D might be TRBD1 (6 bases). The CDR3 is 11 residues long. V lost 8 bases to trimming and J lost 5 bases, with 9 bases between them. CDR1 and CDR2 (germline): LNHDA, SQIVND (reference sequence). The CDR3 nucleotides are TGTGCCAGTGCTAGGGGGTATGGCTACACCTTC. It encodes CASARGYGYTF.

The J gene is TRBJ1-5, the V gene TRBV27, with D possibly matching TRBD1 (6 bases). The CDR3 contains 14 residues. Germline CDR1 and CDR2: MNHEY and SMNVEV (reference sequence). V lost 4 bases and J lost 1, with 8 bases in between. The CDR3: CASSYGQSNQPQHF. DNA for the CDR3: TGTGCCAGCAGTTATGGACAGAGCAATCAGCCCCAGCATTTT.

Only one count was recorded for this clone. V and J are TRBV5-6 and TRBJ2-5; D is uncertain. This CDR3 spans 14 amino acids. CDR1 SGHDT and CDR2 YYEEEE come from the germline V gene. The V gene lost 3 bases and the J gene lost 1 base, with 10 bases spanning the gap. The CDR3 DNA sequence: TGTGCCAGCAGCTCGGAAGGGCTCCAAGAGACCCAGTACTTC. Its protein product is CASSSEGLQETQYF.

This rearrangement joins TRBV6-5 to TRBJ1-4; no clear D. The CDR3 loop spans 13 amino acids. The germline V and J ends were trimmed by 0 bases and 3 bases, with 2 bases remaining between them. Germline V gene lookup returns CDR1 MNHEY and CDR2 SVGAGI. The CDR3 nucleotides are TGTGCCAGCAGTTACTCGTCTAATGAAAAACTGTTTTTT. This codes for CASSYSSNEKLFF.

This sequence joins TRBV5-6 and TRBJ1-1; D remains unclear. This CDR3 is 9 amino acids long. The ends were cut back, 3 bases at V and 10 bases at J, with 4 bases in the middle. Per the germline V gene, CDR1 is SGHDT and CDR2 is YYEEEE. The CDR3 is CASSWTAFF. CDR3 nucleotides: TGTGCCAGCAGCTGGACAGCTTTCTTT.

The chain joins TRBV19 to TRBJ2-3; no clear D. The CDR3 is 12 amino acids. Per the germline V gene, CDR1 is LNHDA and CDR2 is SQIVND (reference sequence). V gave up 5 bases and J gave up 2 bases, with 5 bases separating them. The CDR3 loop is CASSPNTDTQYF. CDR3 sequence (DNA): TGTGCCAGTAGTCCGAACACAGATACGCAGTATTTT. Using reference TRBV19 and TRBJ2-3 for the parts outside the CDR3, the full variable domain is DGGITQSPKYLFRKEGQNVTLSCEQNLNHDAMYWYRQDPGQGLRLIYYSQIVNDFQKGDIAEGYSVSREKKESFPLTVTSAQKNPTAFYLCASSPNTDTQYFGPGTRLTVL.

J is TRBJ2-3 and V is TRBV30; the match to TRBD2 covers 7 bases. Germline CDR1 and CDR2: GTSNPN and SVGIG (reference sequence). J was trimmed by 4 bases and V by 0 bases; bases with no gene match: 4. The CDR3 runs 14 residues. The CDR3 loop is CAWSVGGGPDTQYF. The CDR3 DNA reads TGTGCCTGGAGTGTGGGCGGGGGTCCAGATACGCAGTATTTT.

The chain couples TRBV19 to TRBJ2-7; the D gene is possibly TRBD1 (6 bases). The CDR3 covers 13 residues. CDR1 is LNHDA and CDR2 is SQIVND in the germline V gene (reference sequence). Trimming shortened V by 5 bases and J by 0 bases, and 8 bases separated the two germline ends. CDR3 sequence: CASSGTHSYEQYF. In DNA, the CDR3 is TGTGCCAGTAGTGGGACACACTCCTACGAGCAGTACTTC.

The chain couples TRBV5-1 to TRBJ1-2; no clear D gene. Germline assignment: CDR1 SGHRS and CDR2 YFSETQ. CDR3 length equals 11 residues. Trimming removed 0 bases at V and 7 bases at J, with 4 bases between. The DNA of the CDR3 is TGCGCCAGCAGCTTGGGGGTTGGCTACACCTTC. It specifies CASSLGVGYTF. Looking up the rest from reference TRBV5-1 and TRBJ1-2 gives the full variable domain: KAGVTQTPRYLIKTRGQQVTLSCSPISGHRSVSWYQQTPGQGLQFLFEYFSETQRNKGNFPGRFSGRQFSNSRSEMNVSTLELGDSALYLCASSLGVGYTFGSGTRLTVV.

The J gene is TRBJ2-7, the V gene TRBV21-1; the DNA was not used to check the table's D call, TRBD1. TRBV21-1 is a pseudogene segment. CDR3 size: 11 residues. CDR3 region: CASSNTYEQYF. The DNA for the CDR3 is TGTGCCAGCAGCAACACCTACGAGCAGTACTTC.

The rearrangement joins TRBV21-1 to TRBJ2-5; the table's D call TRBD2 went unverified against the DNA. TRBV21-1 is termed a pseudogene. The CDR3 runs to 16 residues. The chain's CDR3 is CASSKRAGSSKGTQYF. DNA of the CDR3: TGTGCCAGCAGCAAAAGGGCGGGGAGCAGCAAAGGGACCCAGTACTTC.

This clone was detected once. The CDR3 DNA reads TGTGCCAGCAGCGTCCCTAGCGGGGGAACCGGGGAGCTGTTTTTT. It yields the protein CASSVPSGGTGELFF. The rearrangement links TRBV9 to TRBJ2-2; 10 bases agree with TRBD2. This CDR3 has 15 amino acids. Germline V gene sequence: CDR1 SGDLS, CDR2 YYNGEE. V was pared by 2 bases and J by 5 bases, with 3 bases of the junction left unmatched.

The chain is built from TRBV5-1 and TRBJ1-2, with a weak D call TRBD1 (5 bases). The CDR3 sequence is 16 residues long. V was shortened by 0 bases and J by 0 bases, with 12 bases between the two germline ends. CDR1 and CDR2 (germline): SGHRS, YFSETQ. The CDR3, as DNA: TGCGCCAGCAGCTTGGTGGGGGAGAGGACTAACTATGGCTACACCTTC. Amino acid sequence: CASSLVGERTNYGYTF.

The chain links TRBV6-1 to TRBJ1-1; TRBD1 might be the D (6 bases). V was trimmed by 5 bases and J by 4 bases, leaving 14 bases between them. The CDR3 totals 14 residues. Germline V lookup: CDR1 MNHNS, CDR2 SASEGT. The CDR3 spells CASSLLGGSTEAFF. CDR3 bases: TGTGCCAGCAGTCTACTAGGGGGGAGCACTGAAGCTTTCTTT.

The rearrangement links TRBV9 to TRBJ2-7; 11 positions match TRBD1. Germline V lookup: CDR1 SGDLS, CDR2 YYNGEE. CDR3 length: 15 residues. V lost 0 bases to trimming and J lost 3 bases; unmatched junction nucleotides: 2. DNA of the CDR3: TGTGCCAGCAGCGTAGGGGACAGGGGGTACTACGAGCAGTACTTC. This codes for CASSVGDRGYYEQYF.

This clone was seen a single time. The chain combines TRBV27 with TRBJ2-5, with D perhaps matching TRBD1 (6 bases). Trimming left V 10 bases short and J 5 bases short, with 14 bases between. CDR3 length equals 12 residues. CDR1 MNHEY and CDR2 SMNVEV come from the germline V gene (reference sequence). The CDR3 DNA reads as TGTGCCATAACAGGGTGGTGGGAGACCCAGTACTTC. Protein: CAITGWWETQYF.

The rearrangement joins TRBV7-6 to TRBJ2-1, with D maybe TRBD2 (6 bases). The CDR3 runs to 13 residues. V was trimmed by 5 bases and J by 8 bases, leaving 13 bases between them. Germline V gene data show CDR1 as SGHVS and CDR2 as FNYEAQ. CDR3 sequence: CASSPAGTHEQFF. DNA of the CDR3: TGTGCCAGCAGCCCCGCCGGGACTCATGAGCAGTTCTTC.

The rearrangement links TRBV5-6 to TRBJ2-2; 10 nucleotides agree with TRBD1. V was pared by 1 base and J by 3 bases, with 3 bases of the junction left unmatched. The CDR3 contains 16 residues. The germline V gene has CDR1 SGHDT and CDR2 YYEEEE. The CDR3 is CASSLRGQGYTGELFF. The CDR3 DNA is TGTGCCAGCAGCTTGAGGGGACAGGGGTACACCGGGGAGCTGTTTTTT.

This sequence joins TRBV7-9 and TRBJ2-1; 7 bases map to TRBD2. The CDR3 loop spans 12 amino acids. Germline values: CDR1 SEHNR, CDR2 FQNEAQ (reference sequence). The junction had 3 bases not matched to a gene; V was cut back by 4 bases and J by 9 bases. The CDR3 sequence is CASSSPGGEQFF. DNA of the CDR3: TGTGCCAGCAGCTCCCCGGGGGGTGAGCAGTTCTTC.

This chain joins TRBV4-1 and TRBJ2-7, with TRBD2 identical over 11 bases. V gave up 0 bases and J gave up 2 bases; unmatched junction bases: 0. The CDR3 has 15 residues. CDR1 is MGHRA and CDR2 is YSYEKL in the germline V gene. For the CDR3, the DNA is TGCGCCAGCAGCCAAGATAGCGGGGGGGCCTACGAGCAGTACTTC. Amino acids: CASSQDSGGAYEQYF.

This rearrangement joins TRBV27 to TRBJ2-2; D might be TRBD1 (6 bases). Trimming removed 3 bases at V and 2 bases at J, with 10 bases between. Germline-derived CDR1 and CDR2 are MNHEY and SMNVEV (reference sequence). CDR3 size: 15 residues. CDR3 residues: CASSFRDTNTGELFF. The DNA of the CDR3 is TGTGCCAGCAGTTTCCGGGACACTAACACCGGGGAGCTGTTTTTT.

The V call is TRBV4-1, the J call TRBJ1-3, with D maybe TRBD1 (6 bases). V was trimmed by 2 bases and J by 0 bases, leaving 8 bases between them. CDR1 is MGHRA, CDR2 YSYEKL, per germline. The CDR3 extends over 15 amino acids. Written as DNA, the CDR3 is TGCGCCAGCAGCCAAAGGGACATCTCTGGAAACACCATATATTTT. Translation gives CASSQRDISGNTIYF.

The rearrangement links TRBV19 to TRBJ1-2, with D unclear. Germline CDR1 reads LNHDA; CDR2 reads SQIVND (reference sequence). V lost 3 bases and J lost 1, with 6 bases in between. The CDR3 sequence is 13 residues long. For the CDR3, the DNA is TGTGCCAGTAGTATCCAAAATAACTATGGCTACACCTTC. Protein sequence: CASSIQNNYGYTF.

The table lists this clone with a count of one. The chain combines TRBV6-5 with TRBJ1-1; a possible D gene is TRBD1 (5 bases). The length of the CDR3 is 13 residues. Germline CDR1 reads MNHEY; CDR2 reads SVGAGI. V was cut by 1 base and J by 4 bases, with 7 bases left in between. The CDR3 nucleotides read TGTGCCAGCAGTTACTTTGGGGGCACTGAAGCTTTCTTT. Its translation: CASSYFGGTEAFF.

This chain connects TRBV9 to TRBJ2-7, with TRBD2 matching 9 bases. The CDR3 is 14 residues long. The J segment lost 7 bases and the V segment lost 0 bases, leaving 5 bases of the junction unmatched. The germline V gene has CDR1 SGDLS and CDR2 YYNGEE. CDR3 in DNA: TGTGCCAGCAGCGTAGGCGGGGGGGCTCGAGAGCAGTACTTC. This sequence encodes CASSVGGGAREQYF. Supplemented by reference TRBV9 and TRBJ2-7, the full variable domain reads DSGVTQTPKHLITATGQRVTLRCSPRSGDLSVYWYQQSLDQGLQFLIQYYNGEERAKGNILERFSAQQFPDLHSELNLSSLELGDSALYFCASSVGGGAREQYFGPGTRLTVT.

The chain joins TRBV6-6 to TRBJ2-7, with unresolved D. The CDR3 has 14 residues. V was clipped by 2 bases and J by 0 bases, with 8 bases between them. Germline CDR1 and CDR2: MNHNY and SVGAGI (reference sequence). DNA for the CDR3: TGTGCCAGCAGTTACGGTAGCAGCTCCTACGAGCAGTACTTC. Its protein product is CASSYGSSSYEQYF.

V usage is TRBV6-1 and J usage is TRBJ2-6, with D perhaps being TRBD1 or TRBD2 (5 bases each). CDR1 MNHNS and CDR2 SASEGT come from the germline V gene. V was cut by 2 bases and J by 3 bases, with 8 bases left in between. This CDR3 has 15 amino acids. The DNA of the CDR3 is TGTGCCAGCAGTGAATGGGGGAATGGGGCCAACGTCCTGACTTTC. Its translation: CASSEWGNGANVLTF.

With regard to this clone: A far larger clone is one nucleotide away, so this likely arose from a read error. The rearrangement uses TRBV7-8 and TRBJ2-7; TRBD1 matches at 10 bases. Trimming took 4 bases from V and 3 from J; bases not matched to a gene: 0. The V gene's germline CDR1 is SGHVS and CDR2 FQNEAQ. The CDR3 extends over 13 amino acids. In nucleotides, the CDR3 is TGTGCCAGCAGCTGGACAGGGGGCTACGAGCAGTACTTC. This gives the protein CASSWTGGYEQYF. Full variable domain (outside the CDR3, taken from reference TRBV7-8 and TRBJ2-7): GAGVSQSPRYKVAKRGQDVALRCDPISGHVSLFWYQQALGQGPEFLTYFQNEAQLDKSGLPSDRFFAERPEGSVSTLKIQRTQQEDSAVYLCASSWTGGYEQYFGPGTRLTVT.

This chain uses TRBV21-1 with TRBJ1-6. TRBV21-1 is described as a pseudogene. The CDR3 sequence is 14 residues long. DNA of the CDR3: TGTGCCAGCAGCGAGGGACGGTATAATTCACCCCTCCACTTT. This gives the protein CASSEGRYNSPLHF.

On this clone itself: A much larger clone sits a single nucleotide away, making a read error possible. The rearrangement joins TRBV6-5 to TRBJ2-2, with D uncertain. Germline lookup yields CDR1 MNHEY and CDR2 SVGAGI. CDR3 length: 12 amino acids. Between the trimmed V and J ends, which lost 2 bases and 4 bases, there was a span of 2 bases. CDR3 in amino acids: CASSYSTGELFF. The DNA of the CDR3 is TGTGCCAGCAGTTACAGCACCGGGGAGCTGTTTTTT.